The clone carrying this T cell receptor (beta chain) was seen more than once but under ten times. Its matching antigen is unknown. Germline V CDR1 and CDR2: MNHEY, SMNVEV (reference sequence). The CDR3 is 14 residues long. V was shortened by 2 bases and J by 8 bases, with 12 bases between the two germline ends. The data stem from a study of cytotoxic CD8 clonotypes in ibrutinib-treated CLL. Turning to the study itself: Collecting the response samples happened after a median 12 months of treatment, with a range of 6 to 36.

Clones were read by immunoSEQ multiplex PCR, and TCRdb kept only the in-frame ones, dropping some. Here the sample spans about 200,000 clones, about three quarters being singletons. General study points: Clonality measured at baseline exceeded age-matched healthy donors, tracking circulating CD8+ T-cell counts.

The chain employs TRBV27 and TRBJ1-4, with a possible D match to TRBD1 (6 bases). The input for sequencing was PBMCs, taken after 12 months of ibrutinib treatment. This receptor was identified in a human donor with chronic lymphocytic leukemia. CDR3 nucleotide sequence: TGTGCCAGCAGTTTAAGCTGGACAGTCGAAAAACTGTTTTTT. Translation: CASSLSWTVEKLFF.